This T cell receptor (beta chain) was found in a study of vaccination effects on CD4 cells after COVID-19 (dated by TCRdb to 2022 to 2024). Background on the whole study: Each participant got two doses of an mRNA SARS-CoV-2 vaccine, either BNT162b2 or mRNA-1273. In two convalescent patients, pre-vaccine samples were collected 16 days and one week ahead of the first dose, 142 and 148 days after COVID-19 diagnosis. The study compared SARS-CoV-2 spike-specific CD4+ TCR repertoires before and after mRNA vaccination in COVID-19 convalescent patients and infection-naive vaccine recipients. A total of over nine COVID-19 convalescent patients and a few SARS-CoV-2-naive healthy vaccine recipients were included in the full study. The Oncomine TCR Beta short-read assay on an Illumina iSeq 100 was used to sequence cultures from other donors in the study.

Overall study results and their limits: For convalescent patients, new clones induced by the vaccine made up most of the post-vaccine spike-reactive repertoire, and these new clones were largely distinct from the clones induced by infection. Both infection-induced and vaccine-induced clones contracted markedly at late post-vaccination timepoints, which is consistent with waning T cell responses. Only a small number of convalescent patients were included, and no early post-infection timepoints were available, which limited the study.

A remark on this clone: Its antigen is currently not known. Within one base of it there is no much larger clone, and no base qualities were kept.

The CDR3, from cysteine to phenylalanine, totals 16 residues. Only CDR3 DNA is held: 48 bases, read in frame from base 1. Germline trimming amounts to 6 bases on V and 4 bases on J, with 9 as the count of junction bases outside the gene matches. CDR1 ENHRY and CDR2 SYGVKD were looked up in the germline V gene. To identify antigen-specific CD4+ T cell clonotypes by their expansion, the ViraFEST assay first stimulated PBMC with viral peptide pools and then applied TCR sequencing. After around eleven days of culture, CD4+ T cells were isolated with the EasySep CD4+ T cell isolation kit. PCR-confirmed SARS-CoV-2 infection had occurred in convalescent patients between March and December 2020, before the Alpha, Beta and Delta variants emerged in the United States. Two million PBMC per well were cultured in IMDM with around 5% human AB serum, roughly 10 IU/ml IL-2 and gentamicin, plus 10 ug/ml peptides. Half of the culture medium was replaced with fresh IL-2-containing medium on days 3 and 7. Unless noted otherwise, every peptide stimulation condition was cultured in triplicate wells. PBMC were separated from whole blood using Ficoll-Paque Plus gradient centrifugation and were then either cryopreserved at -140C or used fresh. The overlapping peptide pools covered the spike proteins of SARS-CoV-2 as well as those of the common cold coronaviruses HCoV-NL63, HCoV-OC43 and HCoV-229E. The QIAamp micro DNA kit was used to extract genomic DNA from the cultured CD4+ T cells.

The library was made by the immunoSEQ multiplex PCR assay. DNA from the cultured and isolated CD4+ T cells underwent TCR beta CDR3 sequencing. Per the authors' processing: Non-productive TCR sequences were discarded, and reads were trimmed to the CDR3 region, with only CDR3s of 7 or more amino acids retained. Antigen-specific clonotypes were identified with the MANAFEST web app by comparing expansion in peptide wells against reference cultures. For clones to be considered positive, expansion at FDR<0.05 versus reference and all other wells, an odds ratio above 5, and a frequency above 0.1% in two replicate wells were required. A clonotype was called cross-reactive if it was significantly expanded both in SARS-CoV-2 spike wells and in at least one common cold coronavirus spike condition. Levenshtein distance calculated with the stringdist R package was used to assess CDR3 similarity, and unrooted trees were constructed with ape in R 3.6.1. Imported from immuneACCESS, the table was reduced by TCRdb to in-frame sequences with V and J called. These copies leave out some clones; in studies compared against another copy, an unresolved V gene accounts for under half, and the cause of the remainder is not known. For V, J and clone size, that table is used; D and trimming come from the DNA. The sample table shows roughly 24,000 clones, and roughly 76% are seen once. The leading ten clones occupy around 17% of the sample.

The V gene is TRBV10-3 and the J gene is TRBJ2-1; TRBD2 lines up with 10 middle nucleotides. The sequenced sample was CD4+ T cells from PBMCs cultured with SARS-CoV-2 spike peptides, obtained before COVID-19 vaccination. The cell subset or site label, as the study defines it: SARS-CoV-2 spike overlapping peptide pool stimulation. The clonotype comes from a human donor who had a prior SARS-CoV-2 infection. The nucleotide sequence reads TGTGCCATCAGAGGGGCGGGACTAGCGCTTTACAATGAGCAGTTCTTC. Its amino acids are CAIRGAGLALYNEQFF.